The 28 T cell receptor beta chains below come from one sample, sequenced in a study of T cell responses to AZD1222 COVID-19 vaccine. The table came from immunoSEQ multiplex PCR; TCRdb's copy has only in-frame clones and leaves some out. The repertoire has about 21,000 clones, roughly 82% of them found once; the top ten carry around 43%. The sequenced sample was peripheral blood, obtained on day 0 of AZD1222 vaccination. The receptors shown here come from an adult in good health.

The chain links TRBV7-9 to TRBJ2-3, with D perhaps matching TRBD1 (6 bases). CDR1 is SEHNR, CDR2 FQNEAQ, per germline (reference sequence). The CDR3 is made up of 15 amino acids. With 4 bases removed from V and 0 bases from J, the gap between germline ends came to 11 bases. CDR3 in amino acids: CASSSTGTSTDTQYF. The CDR3 DNA sequence: TGTGCCAGCAGCTCTACAGGGACCAGCACAGATACGCAGTATTTT.

V and J are TRBV6-5 and TRBJ2-5; TRBD2 is a possible D gene (5 bases). Between the trimmed V and J ends, which lost 5 bases and 5 bases, there was a span of 18 bases. Germline assignment: CDR1 MNHEY and CDR2 SVGAGI. The CDR3 covers 15 residues. CDR3 nucleotide sequence: TGTGCCAGCAGTCCCCGAGATAGGCCGGGGGAGACCCAGTACTTC. Residues: CASSPRDRPGETQYF.

The CDR3 DNA follows: TGTGCCAGCAGTCCACGACTAGCGGGAGCCTACGAGCAGTACTTC. This sequence encodes CASSPRLAGAYEQYF. The rearrangement joins TRBV28 to TRBJ2-7; 12 bases are shared with TRBD2. Trimming took 5 bases from V and 2 from J; bases not matched to a gene: 4. The V gene's germline CDR1 is MDHEN and CDR2 SYDVKM. This CDR3 is 15 amino acids long.

On this clone: Mismatch with germline at one junction end may stem from a read error. The J gene is TRBJ1-6, the V gene TRBV5-8; D unclear. This CDR3 region has 14 residues. Germline-derived CDR1 and CDR2 are SGHTS and YDEGEE. This CDR3 reads CASSLSLNNSPLHF. In DNA, the CDR3 is TGTGCCAGCAGCTTGTCTTTGAATAATTCGCCCCTCCACTTT.

The rearrangement joins TRBV7-9 to TRBJ2-3; D is undetermined. The V gene lost 4 bases and the J gene lost 6 bases, with 17 bases spanning the gap. There are 15 residues in the CDR3. CDR1 and CDR2 (germline): SEHNR, FQNEAQ (reference sequence). CDR3 nucleotide sequence: TGTGCCAGCAGCTACACCCCCCCCAGATTGGATACGCAGTATTTT. It encodes CASSYTPPRLDTQYF.

The CDR3 region is CASSYDPNEQFF. In DNA, the CDR3 is TGTGCCAGCAGTTATGACCCCAATGAGCAGTTCTTC. The chain couples TRBV12-3 or TRBV12-4 to TRBJ2-1; D is ambiguous. Trimming pared 4 bases from V and 6 bases from J, leaving 7 bases between. CDR3 length: 12 amino acids.

This clone was counted between two and nine times. The CDR3 bases are TGTGCCTGGAGCCTAGCGGGGAACTCAGATACGCAGTATTTT. Residues: CAWSLAGNSDTQYF. The V and J genes are TRBV30 and TRBJ2-3, with TRBD2 identical over 9 bases. The length of the CDR3 is 14 residues. The germline CDR1 and CDR2 sequences are GTSNPN and SVGIG (reference sequence). The ends lost 3 bases at V and 4 bases at J; junction bases unmatched: 5.

The chain links TRBV28 to TRBJ2-6, with D perhaps matching TRBD1 or TRBD2 (5 bases each). Germline V gene data show CDR1 as MDHEN and CDR2 as SYDVKM. With 8 bases removed from V and 4 bases from J, the gap between germline ends came to 15 bases. This CDR3 has 15 residues. Written as DNA, the CDR3 is TGTGCCAGCGCGACAGAGGGGACCGGGGCCAACGTCCTGACTTTC. It encodes CASATEGTGANVLTF. Together with reference TRBV28 and TRBJ2-6, the CDR3 gives the full variable domain: DVKVTQSSRYLVKRTGEKVFLECVQDMDHENMFWYRQDPGLGLRLIYFSYDVKMKEKGDIPEGYSVSREKKERFSLILESASTNQTSMYLCASATEGTGANVLTFGAGSRLTVL.

Here the CDR3 DNA reads TGTGCCAGTAGTATGGGACAGGGGAGCACTGAAGCTTTCTTT. Encoded protein: CASSMGQGSTEAFF. The chain joins TRBV19 to TRBJ1-1; 10 bases align to TRBD1. The junction had 2 bases not matched to a gene; V was cut back by 3 bases and J by 4 bases. This CDR3 has 14 amino acids. Germline assignment: CDR1 LNHDA and CDR2 SQIVND (reference sequence).

The chain combines TRBV18 with TRBJ2-1; D might be TRBD1 (6 bases). Germline loops: CDR1 KGHSH, CDR2 LQKENI. Between the trimmed V and J ends, which lost 5 bases and 2 bases, there was a span of 13 bases. The CDR3 runs to 15 residues. The CDR3 nucleotides read TGTGCCAGCTCAGCGGGCCAGGGGACCTACAATGAGCAGTTCTTC. It encodes CASSAGQGTYNEQFF. Looking up the rest from reference TRBV18 and TRBJ2-1 gives the full variable domain: NAGVMQNPRHLVRRRGQEARLRCSPMKGHSHVYWYRQLPEEGLKFMVYLQKENIIDESGMPKERFSAEFPKEGPSILRIQQVVRGDSAAYFCASSAGQGTYNEQFFGPGTRLTVL.

This chain joins TRBV11-2 and TRBJ2-7; tentative D call: TRBD1 (5 bases). Germline values: CDR1 SGHAT, CDR2 FQNNGV. The CDR3 totals 15 residues. V lost 0 bases and J lost 2, with 11 bases in between. The CDR3 here is CASSLEARTTYEQYF. DNA for the CDR3: TGTGCCAGCAGCTTAGAAGCCAGGACAACCTACGAGCAGTACTTC. The full variable domain, in which reference TRBV11-2 and TRBJ2-7 provide the parts outside the CDR3, is EAGVAQSPRYKIIEKRQSVAFWCNPISGHATLYWYQQILGQGPKLLIQFQNNGVVDDSQLPKDRFSAERLKGVDSTLKIQPAKLEDSAVYLCASSLEARTTYEQYFGPGTRLTVT.

The chain has TRBV7-9 and TRBJ1-6; the match to TRBD1 covers 9 bases. From germline, CDR1 is SEHNR and CDR2 FQNEAQ (reference sequence). The V segment lost 5 bases and the J segment 10 bases; nucleotides outside the gene matches: 9. The CDR3 runs 15 residues. DNA of the CDR3: TGTGCCAGCAGCCCCGCCGGGACAGGGAAATCACCCCTCCACTTT. This gives the protein CASSPAGTGKSPLHF.

This chain uses TRBV9 with TRBJ2-1, with unresolved D. CDR1 is SGDLS, CDR2 YYNGEE, per germline. V dropped 2 bases and J dropped 0 bases, with 6 bases sitting between them. The CDR3 covers 14 residues. This CDR3 reads CASSVTDSYNEQFF. For the CDR3, the DNA is TGTGCCAGCAGCGTGACGGACTCCTACAATGAGCAGTTCTTC. Filled out from reference TRBV9 and TRBJ2-1, the complete variable domain reads DSGVTQTPKHLITATGQRVTLRCSPRSGDLSVYWYQQSLDQGLQFLIQYYNGEERAKGNILERFSAQQFPDLHSELNLSSLELGDSALYFCASSVTDSYNEQFFGPGTRLTVL.

This chain uses TRBV21-1 with TRBJ2-3; the D segment call TRBD1 is taken from the table without a DNA check. TRBV21-1 is deemed a pseudogene. The CDR3 covers 18 residues. This CDR3 is CTSSKTWSRGRSEDTQYF. CDR3 bases: TGTACCAGCAGCAAAACCTGGTCGAGGGGGCGCAGTGAAGATACGCAGTATTTT.

The V gene is TRBV29-1, the J gene TRBJ2-3; D might be TRBD2 (6 bases). This CDR3 has 15 residues. The V end was cut by 1 base, the J end by 7 bases, with 18 bases between. Germline V gene data show CDR1 as SQVTM and CDR2 as ANQGSEA. In nucleotides, the CDR3 is TGCAGCGTTGAAGCCCCGGGACTCCGACCCTATACGCAGTATTTT. It translates to CSVEAPGLRPYTQYF.

The chain couples TRBV4-3 to TRBJ1-1; 8 bases are shared with TRBD1. The germline gives CDR1 LGHNA, CDR2 YSLEER. The J segment lost 4 bases and the V segment lost 1 base, leaving 2 bases of the junction unmatched. There are 14 residues in the CDR3. In DNA form, the CDR3 reads TGCGCCAGCAGCCAAGCACAGGGGGGCACTGAAGCTTTCTTT. Translation gives CASSQAQGGTEAFF.

The chain is built from TRBV7-8 and TRBJ1-5; D call uncertain. V dropped 3 bases and J dropped 2 bases, with 8 bases sitting between them. The CDR3 extends over 14 amino acids. CDR1 is SGHVS and CDR2 is FQNEAQ in the germline V gene. This CDR3 is CASSFERGNQPQHF. CDR3 sequence (DNA): TGTGCCAGCAGCTTTGAAAGGGGCAATCAGCCCCAGCATTTT.

This clone has only a few counts. This chain connects TRBV19 to TRBJ2-7; 7 positions match TRBD2. Germline loops: CDR1 LNHDA, CDR2 SQIVND (reference sequence). The junction had 10 bases not matched to a gene; V was cut back by 4 bases and J by 4 bases. CDR3 size: 15 residues. The chain's CDR3 is CASSTRGGSLYEQYF. The CDR3 DNA is TGTGCCAGTAGTACTCGGGGCGGGAGTTTATACGAGCAGTACTTC. The full variable domain, with the rest looked up from reference TRBV19 and TRBJ2-7, is DGGITQSPKYLFRKEGQNVTLSCEQNLNHDAMYWYRQDPGQGLRLIYYSQIVNDFQKGDIAEGYSVSREKKESFPLTVTSAQKNPTAFYLCASSTRGGSLYEQYFGPGTRLTVT.

This chain joins TRBV27 and TRBJ2-7, with D maybe TRBD1 (5 bases). Germline loops: CDR1 MNHEY, CDR2 SMNVEV (reference sequence). The CDR3 loop spans 14 amino acids. Trimming stripped 4 bases from V and 2 bases from J, with 12 bases between. In DNA form, the CDR3 reads TGTGCCAGCAGTTCCTCAGGACAAACCTACGAGCAGTACTTC. It codes for CASSSSGQTYEQYF.

This clone was seen a handful of times. The CDR3 nucleotides read TGTGCCAGCAGCCAAGAAACGGGCCCCACAGATACGCAGTATTTT. Protein: CASSQETGPTDTQYF. This chain links TRBV4-2 with TRBJ2-3; D gene uncertain. The CDR3 length is 15 residues. The V end was cut by 0 bases, the J end by 2 bases, with 9 bases between. Germline V CDR1 and CDR2: LGHNA, YNFKEQ.

CDR3 amino acids: CASSERGPSYEQYF. In DNA form, the CDR3 reads TGTGCCAGCAGTGAAAGGGGCCCCTCCTACGAGCAGTACTTC. V is TRBV2 and J is TRBJ2-7, with TRBD1 as a possible D gene (5 bases). CDR1 and CDR2 from the germline V gene are SNHLY and FYNNEI. This CDR3 is 14 amino acids long. V gave up 2 bases and J gave up 0 bases, with 8 bases separating them.

The chain carries TRBV5-1 and TRBJ2-6; D gene ambiguous. The length of the CDR3 is 15 residues. The V gene lost 2 bases and the J gene lost 0 bases, with 6 bases spanning the gap. Per the germline V gene, CDR1 is SGHRS and CDR2 is YFSETQ. The CDR3 region has the DNA TGCGCCAGCAGCTTCACCCTCTCTGGGGCCAACGTCCTGACTTTC. It encodes CASSFTLSGANVLTF.

CDR3: CASSEAPGGTGVYYEQFF. CDR3 DNA: TGTGCCAGCAGTGAAGCGCCGGGAGGGACAGGGGTTTATTATGAGCAGTTCTTC. The chain couples TRBV2 to TRBJ2-1; 10 bases are a match to TRBD1. V lost 0 bases and J lost 8; bases outside the gene matches: 13. Germline lookup yields CDR1 SNHLY and CDR2 FYNNEI. This CDR3 has 18 residues.

J is TRBJ1-1 and V is TRBV6-5; TRBD1 is a possible D gene (5 bases). This CDR3 is 14 amino acids long. V was shortened by 2 bases and J by 5 bases, with 12 bases between the two germline ends. Germline V gives CDR1 MNHEY, CDR2 SVGAGI. CDR3 sequence: CASSYGGGGTEAFF. The CDR3 coding sequence is TGTGCCAGCAGTTACGGCGGGGGAGGGACTGAAGCTTTCTTT.

J is TRBJ2-3 and V is TRBV2; D might be TRBD2 (5 bases). CDR1 SNHLY and CDR2 FYNNEI come from the germline V gene. V was trimmed by 5 bases and J by 6 bases, leaving 15 bases between them. The CDR3 has 14 residues. CDR3 loop: CASSTRLQGDTQYF. The DNA for the CDR3 is TGTGCCAGCAGTACTAGGCTTCAAGGGGATACGCAGTATTTT.

The chain employs TRBV19 and TRBJ2-1; TRBD1 might be the D (6 bases). In germline, CDR1 is LNHDA, CDR2 SQIVND (reference sequence). The CDR3 runs 15 residues. V lost 7 bases and J lost 4, with 17 bases in between. The DNA of the CDR3 is TGTGCCAGTACCGAGACAGGAGTTGTGTACAATGAGCAGTTCTTC. Its protein is CASTETGVVYNEQFF.

This clone occurred a few times. The J gene is TRBJ2-1, the V gene TRBV5-1; TRBD2 matches at 10 bases. The CDR3 loop spans 16 amino acids. The V segment lost 4 bases and the J segment 5 bases; nucleotides outside the gene matches: 9. Germline V CDR1 and CDR2: SGHRS, YFSETQ. The CDR3 region has the DNA TGCGCCAGCAGCCCCCCTCTAGCGGGGGCAGACAATGAGCAGTTCTTC. It yields the protein CASSPPLAGADNEQFF.

The rearrangement uses TRBV6-6 and TRBJ1-6; D is ambiguous. The CDR3 is 14 residues long. Germline CDR1 and CDR2: MNHNY and SVGAGI (reference sequence). Trimming took 8 bases from V and 0 from J, leaving 8 bases between them. This CDR3 reads CASRGSSYNSPLHF. As DNA, the CDR3 is TGTGCCAGCCGGGGTAGCTCCTATAATTCACCCCTCCACTTT.